The next 25 T cell receptor beta chains were all read from a single sample in a study of cytomegalovirus exposure and HLA in healthy donors. The PCR was carried out with 60 Vbeta primers and 13 Jbeta primers. This table comes from immunoSEQ multiplex PCR, and its TCRdb copy is limited to in-frame clones, with some not included. The repertoire holds about 190,000 clones, with more than 65% as singletons. The source material was PBMCs. The receptors shown here come from a woman in her thirties in good health and CMV-seropositive.

The chain couples TRBV6-4 to TRBJ2-1; TRBD2 aligns across 10 bases. Germline loops: CDR1 MRHNA, CDR2 SNTAGT. Germline trimming cut 4 bases from V and 9 bases from J; bases unmatched to any gene: 12. This CDR3 comprises 16 residues. Here the CDR3 reads CASSVVAGGNMGEQFF. In DNA, the CDR3 is TGTGCCAGCAGTGTAGTAGCGGGAGGCAACATGGGTGAGCAGTTCTTC.

The CDR3 bases are TGTGCCAGCAGTCTAGCGGGAGGGGGGGGCACAGATACGCAGTATTTT. Its protein product is CASSLAGGGGTDTQYF. V is TRBV28 and J is TRBJ2-3, with TRBD2 matching over 12 bases. This CDR3 region has 16 residues. The germline V gene has CDR1 MDHEN and CDR2 SYDVKM. Trimming cost V 5 bases and J 1 base; bases outside gene matches: 4.

The V call is TRBV19, the J call TRBJ2-7; 8 nucleotides agree with TRBD1. CDR3 length equals 15 residues. Germline assignment: CDR1 LNHDA and CDR2 SQIVND (reference sequence). The J segment lost 4 bases and the V segment lost 1 base, leaving 6 bases of the junction unmatched. The CDR3 is CASSIGTGTLYEQYF. As DNA, the CDR3 is TGTGCCAGTAGTATAGGGACAGGGACTCTTTACGAGCAGTACTTC.

The chain has TRBV29-1 and TRBJ1-1; 8 bases are shared with TRBD1. Germline V gene sequence: CDR1 SQVTM, CDR2 ANQGSEA. Trimming took 6 bases from V and 4 from J; bases not matched to a gene: 7. There are 13 residues in the CDR3. The CDR3 bases are TGCAGCGTGCGTGACAGGGGCGGCACTGAAGCTTTCTTT. It translates to CSVRDRGGTEAFF.

DNA of the CDR3: TGTGCCAGTAGTCTAAGCCTTAGCAATCAGCCCCAGCATTTT. This sequence encodes CASSLSLSNQPQHF. The chain links TRBV19 to TRBJ1-5; D is undetermined. The V end lost 5 bases, the J end lost 0 bases, and 8 bases lay between the germline ends. The germline V gene has CDR1 LNHDA and CDR2 SQIVND (reference sequence). The CDR3 has 14 amino acids.

A few counts support this clone. The J gene is TRBJ1-1, the V gene TRBV5-4, with 8 bases lining up with TRBD1. The ends lost 5 bases at V and 0 bases at J; junction bases unmatched: 18. Germline V gene lookup returns CDR1 SGHNT and CDR2 YYREEE (reference sequence). The CDR3 has 19 residues. The CDR3, as DNA: TGTGCCAGCAGGTTAGGGTTTTTGGGGACAGGAAGAATGAACACTGAAGCTTTCTTT. Translating it yields CASRLGFLGTGRMNTEAFF.

The chain uses TRBV2 and TRBJ2-3; D might be TRBD2 (6 bases). The CDR3 has 14 residues. Germline CDR1 reads SNHLY; CDR2 reads FYNNEI. Trimming took off 4 bases at V and 0 bases at J, with 8 bases between the two ends. The CDR3: CASSVLASTDTQYF. The CDR3 DNA reads TGTGCCAGCAGTGTCCTAGCGAGCACAGATACGCAGTATTTT.

V usage is TRBV5-1 and J usage is TRBJ2-3, with D unclear. Trimming left V 4 bases short and J 2 bases short, with 11 bases between. The CDR3 runs to 14 residues. Germline lookup yields CDR1 SGHRS and CDR2 YFSETQ. Here the CDR3 DNA reads TGCGCCAGCAGCCTCGACTCGTACACAGATACGCAGTATTTT. It specifies CASSLDSYTDTQYF.

The genes are TRBV10-3 and TRBJ2-3, with 10 positions matching TRBD2. This CDR3 is 15 amino acids long. After removal of 5 bases from V and 5 bases from J, the junction contained 7 bases not matched to a gene. Germline assignment: CDR1 ENHRY and CDR2 SYGVKD. CDR3: CAISSGTSARDTQYF. As DNA, the CDR3 is TGTGCCATCAGTTCCGGGACTAGCGCAAGAGATACGCAGTATTTT.

This clone was picked up many times. The chain combines TRBV6-5 with TRBJ2-7; TRBD2 agrees at 8 bases. CDR1 and CDR2 from the germline V gene are MNHEY and SVGAGI. V shed 7 bases, J shed 6 bases, and the junction held 11 bases outside the gene matches. The CDR3 spans 14 residues. CDR3 DNA: TGTGCCAGCAAAGGACTAGCTGGGGCAATCGAGCAGTACTTC. Its protein product is CASKGLAGAIEQYF.

The chain is built from TRBV27 and TRBJ1-1; 7 bases map to TRBD1. V was clipped by 6 bases and J by 6 bases; unmatched bases: 10. Looked up from germline, CDR1 is MNHEY and CDR2 is SMNVEV (reference sequence). The CDR3 is 14 amino acids. CDR3 bases: TGTGCCAGCAGCCGTGACAGGGAGGTCCCTGAAGCTTTCTTT. The encoded protein is CASSRDREVPEAFF.

The genes are TRBV7-6 and TRBJ1-1; 7 bases line up with TRBD1. There are 15 residues in the CDR3. V shed 3 bases and J 1 base; nucleotides not matched to a gene: 5. CDR1 is SGHVS and CDR2 is FNYEAQ in the germline V gene. Written as DNA, the CDR3 is TGTGCCAGCAGCTTTACAGGGGCCTGGAACACTGAAGCTTTCTTT. Translated, it gives CASSFTGAWNTEAFF. Full variable domain (missing parts from reference TRBV7-6 and TRBJ1-1): GAGVSQSPRYKVTKRGQDVALRCDPISGHVSLYWYRQALGQGPEFLTYFNYEAQQDKSGLPNDRFSAERPEGSISTLTIQRTEQRDSAMYRCASSFTGAWNTEAFFGQGTRLTVV.

The rearrangement links TRBV7-9 to TRBJ2-1; D remains unclear. Germline V CDR1 and CDR2: SEHNR, FQNEAQ (reference sequence). The CDR3 has 13 amino acids. The V gene lost 2 bases and the J gene lost 8 bases, with 10 bases spanning the gap. CDR3 amino acids: CASSLIVSDEQFF. The CDR3 nucleotides are TGTGCCAGCAGCTTAATCGTCTCAGATGAGCAGTTCTTC.

The chain joins TRBV9 to TRBJ1-2; a possible D gene is TRBD1 (6 bases). The V gene lost 6 bases and the J gene lost 4 bases, with 16 bases spanning the gap. CDR1 is SGDLS and CDR2 is YYNGEE in the germline V gene. This CDR3 is 14 amino acids long. CDR3 region: CASNPGDGGYGYTF. For the CDR3, the DNA is TGTGCCAGCAACCCAGGGGATGGGGGCTATGGCTACACCTTC.

This rearrangement joins TRBV5-1 to TRBJ2-7, with 9 positions matching TRBD1. V lost 4 bases, J lost 2 bases, and 4 bases stayed unmatched. The CDR3 is 14 amino acids. Germline loops: CDR1 SGHRS, CDR2 YFSETQ. The CDR3: CASSVGQGPYEQYF. The CDR3 DNA reads as TGCGCCAGCAGCGTGGGACAGGGACCCTACGAGCAGTACTTC.

This clone has just one count. The chain employs TRBV19 and TRBJ1-5, with D hard to call. Trimming shortened V by 7 bases and J by 5 bases, and 9 bases separated the two germline ends. Germline CDR1 LNHDA, CDR2 SQIVND (reference sequence). CDR3 length equals 12 residues. CDR3 nucleotide sequence: TGTGCCAGTAATATTAGTTATCAGCCCCAGCATTTT. Translated: CASNISYQPQHF.

The chain employs TRBV9 and TRBJ2-2; 11 nucleotides agree with TRBD1. The CDR3 extends over 18 amino acids. The V and J ends lost 0 bases and 1 base, in that order; junction bases with no gene match: 5. The germline V gene has CDR1 SGDLS and CDR2 YYNGEE. DNA for the CDR3: TGTGCCAGCAGCGTAGCTAGGACAGGGGGCAGGAACACCGGGGAGCTGTTTTTT. It specifies CASSVARTGGRNTGELFF.

This clone was seen a few times. The chain employs TRBV5-6 and TRBJ1-1, with 8 nucleotides matching TRBD1. V was clipped by 5 bases and J by 4 bases; unmatched bases: 4. The germline gives CDR1 SGHDT, CDR2 YYEEEE. There are 13 residues in the CDR3. The CDR3 nucleotides read TGTGCCAGCAGAATACAGGGGGGCACTGAAGCTTTCTTT. Its translation is CASRIQGGTEAFF.

V usage is TRBV9 and J usage is TRBJ2-3; no reliable D call. Trimming pared 3 bases from V and 5 bases from J, leaving 7 bases between. Germline V lookup: CDR1 SGDLS, CDR2 YYNGEE. The CDR3 covers 12 residues. The chain's CDR3 is CASSAYGDTQYF. The CDR3 DNA sequence: TGTGCCAGCAGCGCTTACGGAGATACGCAGTATTTT.

This clone has only one observation. The rearrangement links TRBV25-1 to TRBJ2-1; 10 positions match TRBD1. This CDR3 is 14 amino acids long. Germline V lookup: CDR1 MGHDK, CDR2 SYGVNS. Losses at the gene ends were 4 bases for V and 7 bases for J; bases not matched to a gene: 4. CDR3 sequence reads: CASSGPGQGNEQFF. The CDR3 coding sequence is TGTGCCAGCAGTGGCCCGGGACAGGGGAATGAGCAGTTCTTC.

The rearrangement joins TRBV2 to TRBJ2-3; D is perhaps TRBD2 (6 bases). This CDR3 has 16 residues. CDR1 and CDR2 from the germline V gene are SNHLY and FYNNEI. V lost 4 bases to trimming and J lost 6 bases, with 20 bases between them. CDR3 nucleotide sequence: TGTGCCAGCAGTGGGGGAGGTCCCCTGAGCGTTGATACGCAGTATTTT. Translating it yields CASSGGGPLSVDTQYF.

The V and J genes are TRBV9 and TRBJ2-7; no clear D gene. CDR3 length: 14 residues. Germline CDR1 reads SGDLS; CDR2 reads YYNGEE. V dropped 4 bases and J dropped 3 bases, with 14 bases sitting between them. The CDR3 nucleotides read TGTGCCAGCAGCCCAAGGAGTGGTGACTACGAGCAGTACTTC. Encoded protein: CASSPRSGDYEQYF.

This clone is judged medium-sized. As DNA, the CDR3 is TGCGCCAGCAGCCAAGATCCCGGGACAGTAGGGAACACTGAAGCTTTCTTT. Encoded protein: CASSQDPGTVGNTEAFF. The V call is TRBV4-1, the J call TRBJ1-1; TRBD1 matches at 7 bases. The V segment lost 0 bases and the J segment 1 base; nucleotides outside the gene matches: 8. The CDR3 is 17 residues long. Germline V CDR1 and CDR2: MGHRA, YSYEKL.

V usage is TRBV28 and J usage is TRBJ2-7, with a tentative D call TRBD2 (5 bases). The CDR3 is 13 amino acids. V lost 8 bases and J 6 bases, leaving 17 bases between the germline ends. Germline CDR1 and CDR2: MDHEN and SYDVKM. DNA of the CDR3: TGTGCCAGCTGTCGGACTCAATGGTCCGAGCAGTACTTC. It encodes CASCRTQWSEQYF.

In this sample, this clone turned up a few times. This chain connects TRBV6-5 to TRBJ2-5; 7 bases are a match to TRBD1. This CDR3 has 13 residues. J was trimmed by 1 base and V by 5 bases; bases with no gene match: 1. The germline V gene encodes CDR1 MNHEY and CDR2 SVGAGI. The CDR3 nucleotides are TGTGCCAGCAGTCGGGACAGCCAAGAGACCCAGTACTTC. It yields the protein CASSRDSQETQYF.